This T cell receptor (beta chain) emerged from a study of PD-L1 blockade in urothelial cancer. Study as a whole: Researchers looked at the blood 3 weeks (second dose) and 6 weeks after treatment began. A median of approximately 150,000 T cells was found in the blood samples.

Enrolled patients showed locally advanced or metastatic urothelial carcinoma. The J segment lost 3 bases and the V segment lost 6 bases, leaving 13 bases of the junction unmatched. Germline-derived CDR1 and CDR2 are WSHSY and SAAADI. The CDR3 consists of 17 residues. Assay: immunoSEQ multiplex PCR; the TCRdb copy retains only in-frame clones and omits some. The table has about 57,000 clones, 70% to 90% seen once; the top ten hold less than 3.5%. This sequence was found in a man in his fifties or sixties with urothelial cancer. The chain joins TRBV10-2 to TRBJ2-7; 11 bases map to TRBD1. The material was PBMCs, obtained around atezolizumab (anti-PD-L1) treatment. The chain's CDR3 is CASSPGQGVSGIYEQYF. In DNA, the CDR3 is TGCGCCAGCAGCCCGGGACAGGGGGTTAGCGGGATCTACGAGCAGTACTTC.